The rows below give T cell receptor beta chains drawn from one sample of a study of T cell clones after liver transplantation. Here immunoSEQ multiplex PCR was the method, and the copy in TCRdb shows in-frame clones only, minus some. The profile shows some 70,000 clones, roughly nine tenths of them singletons. Specimen: CD4+ T cells from blood, collected before liver transplant. Every receptor here comes from a human donor who received a liver transplant. CDR3s include the opening cysteine and the closing phenylalanine or tryptophan. Fields, in order: clone size, J gene, V gene, D gene, CDR3 protein, CDR3 DNA. A D gene is named only where the DNA matches it firmly. Clone sizes are given selectively: once, few, many, or a class where the clone is expanded.

.	TRBJ2-3	TRBV2	.	CASRPMTDTQYF	TGTGCCAGCAGGCCGATGACAGATACGCAGTATTTT
.	TRBJ2-2	TRBV29-1	TRBD2	CSVGLAVTGELFF	TGCAGCGTAGGACTAGCGGTGACCGGGGAGCTGTTTTTT
.	TRBJ2-5	TRBV9	.	CASSSSSYQETQYF	TGTGCCAGCAGCTCATCATCGTACCAAGAGACCCAGTACTTC
.	TRBJ2-7	TRBV7-9	TRBD1	CASSLPQGGYEQYF	TGTGCCAGCAGCTTACCACAGGGGGGATACGAGCAGTACTTC
.	TRBJ2-2	TRBV28	.	CASMGTGRTGELFF	TGTGCCAGCATGGGGACGGGGCGGACCGGGGAGCTGTTTTTT
.	TRBJ2-5	TRBV11-3	.	CASSLDHSGQETQYF	TGTGCCAGCAGCTTAGATCATAGCGGCCAAGAGACCCAGTACTTC
.	TRBJ1-2	TRBV10-3	TRBD1	CAINKDREHGYTF	TGTGCCATCAATAAGGACAGGGAACATGGCTACACCTTC
.	TRBJ1-5	TRBV7-8	.	CASSLANRFQPQHF	TGTGCCAGCAGCTTAGCGAATAGGTTTCAGCCCCAGCATTTT
.	TRBJ2-1	TRBV9	.	CASSVGVGSPSNEQFF	TGTGCCAGCAGCGTAGGTGTCGGGAGCCCTTCCAATGAGCAGTTCTTC
.	TRBJ1-4	TRBV7-9	.	CASSPGARTNEKLFF	TGTGCCAGTTCACCAGGGGCCAGAACTAATGAAAAACTGTTTTTT
few	TRBJ2-7	TRBV7-6	TRBD1	CASSLGLGQDSSYEQYF	TGTGCCAGCAGCTTAGGATTGGGACAGGACAGCTCCTACGAGCAGTACTTC
.	TRBJ1-5	TRBV18	.	CASSPRGGSNQPQHF	TGTGCCAGCTCACCACGTGGGGGTAGCAATCAGCCCCAGCATTTT
.	TRBJ1-1	TRBV5-4	TRBD1	CASSFTRQGNTEAFF	TGTGCCAGCAGCTTCACGAGACAGGGGAACACTGAAGCTTTCTTT
.	TRBJ2-7	TRBV6-5	TRBD2	CASSYSGLAGEDEQYF	TGTGCCAGCAGTTACTCCGGACTAGCGGGAGAGGACGAGCAGTACTTC
.	TRBJ1-1	TRBV4-2	.	CASSPKGDTEAFF	TGTGCCAGCAGCCCCAAGGGGGACACTGAAGCTTTCTTT
.	TRBJ2-7	TRBV9	.	CASSVEGGDNYEQYF	TGTGCCAGCAGCGTAGAGGGCGGAGACAATTACGAGCAGTACTTC
.	TRBJ2-7	TRBV19	.	CASAGSLISEQYF	TGTGCCTCAGCCGGGAGTCTAATAAGCGAGCAGTACTTC
.	TRBJ2-2	TRBV9	.	CASSASSYLTGELFF	TGTGCCAGCAGCGCCTCTAGCTATCTCACCGGGGAGCTGTTTTTT
once	TRBJ2-5	TRBV2	TRBD2	CASGGGEETQYF	TGTGCCAGCGGTGGGGGGGAAGAGACCCAGTACTTC
.	TRBJ2-7	TRBV5-1	TRBD2	CASSLGGLAGDREQYF	TGCGCCAGCAGCTTGGGGGGACTAGCGGGAGATCGGGAGCAGTACTTC
.	TRBJ2-3	TRBV27	.	CASSPRGGGGISTDTQYF	TGTGCCAGCAGCCCCCGTGGGGGTGGCGGGATAAGCACAGATACGCAGTATTTT
.	TRBJ2-7	TRBV11-2	.	CASSLVALTEQYF	TGTGCCAGCAGCTTAGTGGCTCTGACCGAGCAGTACTTC
.	TRBJ2-3	TRBV9	TRBD2	CASSVEDGLAGADTQYF	TGTGCCAGCAGCGTAGAGGATGGGCTAGCGGGGGCAGATACGCAGTATTTT
once	TRBJ2-5	TRBV7-9	.	CASSLEAGGVQETQYF	TGTGCCAGCAGCTTGGAGGCAGGGGGGGTCCAAGAGACCCAGTACTTC
.	TRBJ1-1	TRBV6-1	.	CASTTTTGFAEAFF	TGTGCCAGCACTACAACCACAGGGTTCGCTGAAGCTTTCTTT
once	TRBJ2-2	TRBV5-1	.	CASSLLEAGNTGELFF	TGCGCCAGCAGCTTGTTGGAGGCGGGGAACACCGGGGAGCTGTTTTTT
.	TRBJ1-1	TRBV15	.	CATSKVGAEAFF	TGTGCCACCAGCAAGGTTGGGGCTGAAGCTTTCTTT
few	TRBJ2-3	TRBV11-2	.	CASSLDRVADTQYF	TGTGCCAGCAGCTTAGACAGGGTGGCGGATACGCAGTATTTT